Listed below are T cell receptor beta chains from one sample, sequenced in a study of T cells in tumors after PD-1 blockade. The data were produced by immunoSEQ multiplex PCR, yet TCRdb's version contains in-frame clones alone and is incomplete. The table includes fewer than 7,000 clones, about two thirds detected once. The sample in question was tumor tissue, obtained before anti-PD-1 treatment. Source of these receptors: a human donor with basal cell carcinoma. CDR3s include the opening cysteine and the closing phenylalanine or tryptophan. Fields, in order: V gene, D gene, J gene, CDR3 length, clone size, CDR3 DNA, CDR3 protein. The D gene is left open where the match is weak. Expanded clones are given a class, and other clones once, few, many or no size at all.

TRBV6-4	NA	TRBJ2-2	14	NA	TGTGCCAGCAGTGTCTCCATTGGAACCGGGGAGCTGTTTTTT	CASSVSIGTGELFF
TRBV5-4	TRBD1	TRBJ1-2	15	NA	TGTGCCAGCAGCTTACCGACAGGGGGCACGGGCGGCTACACCTTC	CASSLPTGGTGGYTF
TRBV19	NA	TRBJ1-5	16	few	TGTGCCAGTAGTTTGACCGGGACGGTGAACAATCAGCCCCAGCATTTT	CASSLTGTVNNQPQHF
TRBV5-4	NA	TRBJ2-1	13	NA	TGTGCCAGCAGCTTGGTCAACACAGGGGAGCAGTTCTTC	CASSLVNTGEQFF
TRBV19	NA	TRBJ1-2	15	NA	TGTGCCAGTAGTATGTCTTCAGAAACTAACTATGGCTACACCTTC	CASSMSSETNYGYTF
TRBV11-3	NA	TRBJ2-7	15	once	TGTGCCAGCAGCGGCCGGGACCGGCGGTCCTACGAGCAGTACTTC	CASSGRDRRSYEQYF
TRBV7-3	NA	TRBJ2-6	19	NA	TGTGCCAGCAGCTCCCTCTCCCCAGCGAAGGTGTCTGGGGCCAACGTCCTGACTTTC	CASSSLSPAKVSGANVLTF
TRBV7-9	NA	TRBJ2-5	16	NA	TGTGCCAGTAGCTTCACACCGTCCCCGGGATCGGAGACCCAGTACTTC	CASSFTPSPGSETQYF
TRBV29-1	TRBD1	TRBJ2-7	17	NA	TGCAGCGTGAGATTAACAGGGGGCGGTCTCATCCGCTACGAGCAGTACTTC	CSVRLTGGGLIRYEQYF
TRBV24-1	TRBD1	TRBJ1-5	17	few	TGTGCCACCAGTGAACCAAGACAGGGACTGACTTATCAGCCCCAGCATTTT	CATSEPRQGLTYQPQHF
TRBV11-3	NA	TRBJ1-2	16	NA	TGTGCCAGCAGCTTAGAGGCCCCCGGACAGATCTATGGCTACACCTTC	CASSLEAPGQIYGYTF
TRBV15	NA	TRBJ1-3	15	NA	TGTGCCACCAGCAGAGACACAGGGCTTGGAAACACCATATATTTT	CATSRDTGLGNTIYF
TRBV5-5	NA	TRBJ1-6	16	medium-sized	TGTGCCAGCAGCTTGGCCGCTGGCAGGACTAATTCACCCCTCCACTTT	CASSLAAGRTNSPLHF
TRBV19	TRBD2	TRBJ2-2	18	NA	TGTGCCAGTAGTTCCCGACTAGCGGGGGGGGTGAACACCGGGGAGCTGTTTTTT	CASSSRLAGGVNTGELFF
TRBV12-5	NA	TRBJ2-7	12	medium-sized	TGTGCTAGTGGTTTGGGCGACGTGCGGCAGTACTTC	CASGLGDVRQYF
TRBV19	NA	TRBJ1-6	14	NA	TGTGCCAGTAGTATAGAAAAGGGTTTTTCACCCCTCCACTTT	CASSIEKGFSPLHF
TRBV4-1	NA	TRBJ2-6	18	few	TGCGCCAGCAGCCATCTTGAGAGGCAGGGGCGTGGGGCCAACGTCCTGACTTTC	CASSHLERQGRGANVLTF
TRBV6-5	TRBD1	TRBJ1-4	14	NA	TGTGCCAGCCAAACCACAGGGGCAGATGAAAAACTGTTTTTT	CASQTTGADEKLFF
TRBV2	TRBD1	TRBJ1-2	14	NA	TGTGCCAGCAGGAAAACCGGGACAGGGGATGGCTACACCTTC	CASRKTGTGDGYTF
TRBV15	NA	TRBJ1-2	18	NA	TGTGCCACCAGCAGAGAGTACCAGGGTCCCGAATCTAACTATGGCTACACCTTC	CATSREYQGPESNYGYTF
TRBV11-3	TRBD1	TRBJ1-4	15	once	TGTGCCAGCAGCATCGGACAGGGATGGTCCGAAAAACTGTTTTTT	CASSIGQGWSEKLFF
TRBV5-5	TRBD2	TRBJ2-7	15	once	TGTGCCAGCAGCTCTACCGGGACTACCCACTACGAGCAGTACTTC	CASSSTGTTHYEQYF